This is a list of T cell receptor beta chains from one sample in a study of PD-L1 blockade in urothelial cancer. The method was immunoSEQ multiplex PCR; TCRdb's version includes in-frame clones alone and lacks a portion of them. In the table there are about 38,000 clones, 75% to 90% of which are singletons. The sequencing here drew on PBMCs, taken around atezolizumab (anti-PD-L1) treatment. The receptors here all came from a man aged 60 to 75 with urothelial cancer. The CDR3 runs from the conserved cysteine through the conserved F or W. A D gene is named only where the DNA matches it firmly. The size field is filled for only some rows; it gives once, few, many or a size class.

len | j_gene | d_gene | v_gene | abundance | CDR3aa | CDR3nt
15 | TRBJ1-1 | . | TRBV30 | once | CAWSPDPDRNTEAFF | TGTGCCTGGAGTCCTGACCCCGACAGGAACACTGAAGCTTTCTTT
15 | TRBJ2-2 | TRBD2 | TRBV19 | . | CASSGGAGDTGELFF | TGTGCCAGTAGTGGCGGGGCGGGGGACACCGGGGAGCTGTTTTTT
13 | TRBJ1-6 | . | TRBV30 | . | CAWSYGDNSPLHF | TGTGCCTGGAGTTATGGAGATAATTCACCCCTCCACTTT
13 | TRBJ1-2 | TRBD1 | TRBV6-1 | . | CASSNTGGYGYTF | TGTGCCAGCAGTAATACAGGGGGCTATGGCTACACCTTC
14 | TRBJ2-7 | TRBD2 | TRBV30 | . | CAWSTLAGVTEQYF | TGTGCCTGGAGTACACTAGCGGGAGTTACCGAGCAGTACTTC
14 | TRBJ1-2 | . | TRBV27 | once | CASSPLDRDYGYTF | TGTGCCAGCAGCCCTTTGGACAGAGACTATGGCTACACCTTC
15 | TRBJ1-2 | . | TRBV6-1 | . | CASSLTVNPNYGYTF | TGTGCCAGCAGCCTGACAGTAAACCCTAACTATGGCTACACCTTC
17 | TRBJ1-1 | . | TRBV4-2 | . | CASTPVGGQDVNTEAFF | TGTGCCAGCACCCCAGTCGGGGGGCAAGACGTGAACACTGAAGCTTTCTTT
15 | TRBJ2-1 | TRBD1 | TRBV30 | . | CAHAKRGTAFYEQFF | TGTGCCCACGCTAAGAGAGGGACAGCATTCTATGAGCAGTTCTTC
15 | TRBJ2-7 | . | TRBV18 | . | CASSRAPPQLYEQYF | TGTGCCAGCTCACGGGCGCCACCCCAACTCTACGAGCAGTACTTC
13 | TRBJ2-2 | TRBD1 | TRBV5-1 | once | CASSRDSTGELFF | TGCGCCAGCAGCAGGGACAGCACCGGGGAGCTGTTTTTT
12 | TRBJ2-3 | . | TRBV30 | . | CAWLADTDTQYF | TGTGCCTGGTTGGCAGACACAGATACGCAGTATTTT
17 | TRBJ1-2 | . | TRBV19 | . | CASSMQDLGKANYGYTF | TGTGCCAGTAGTATGCAGGACTTGGGGAAAGCTAACTATGGCTACACCTTC